The rows below give T cell receptor beta chains drawn from one sample of a study of T cells of healthy individuals. TCRdb fed the 5' RACE reads into MiXCR, producing one record per CDR3 protein. This table holds around 53,000 distinct CDR3 sequences, 14% to 15% found once. Source of these receptors: a human donor in good health. CDR3s include the opening cysteine and the closing phenylalanine or tryptophan. Fields, in order: CDR3 DNA, CDR3 protein, clone size, V gene, J gene, D gene. The D gene is left open where the match is weak. The listing skips clone size in some rows; elsewhere it reads once, few, many or a size class.

DNA: TGTGCCAGCAGACAGACCGGGACAGACAAAAACATTCAGTACTTC
CDR3: CASRQTGTDKNIQYF
size: few
V: TRBV11-1
J: TRBJ2-4
D: TRBD1

DNA: TGCAGCGTCGCGGGACAGGGCTCTGGAAACACCATATATTTT
CDR3: CSVAGQGSGNTIYF
size: few
V: TRBV29-1
J: TRBJ1-3
D: TRBD1

DNA: TGTGCCAGCAGTTTAGGGGGCAACTACAATGAGCAGTTCTTC
CDR3: CASSLGGNYNEQFF
size: -
V: TRBV12-3/TRBV12-4
J: TRBJ2-1
D: -

DNA: TGCGCCAGCAGCCAAGAGCGAGATACGCAGTATTTT
CDR3: CASSQERDTQYF
size: -
V: TRBV4-3
J: TRBJ2-3
D: -

DNA: TGTGCTAGTGGTTTCGAGGGAGATACGCAGTATTTT
CDR3: CASGFEGDTQYF
size: many
V: TRBV12-5
J: TRBJ2-3
D: -

DNA: TGTGCCACCAGTGATCGACTAGCCCGATTCTCCTACAATGAGCAGTTCTTC
CDR3: CATSDRLARFSYNEQFF
size: many
V: TRBV24-1
J: TRBJ2-1
D: TRBD2

DNA: TGCAGCGTTGCATCTAGTGGCTCCTACGAGCAGTACTTC
CDR3: CSVASSGSYEQYF
size: -
V: TRBV29-1
J: TRBJ2-7
D: -

DNA: TGTGCCAGCAGTGCCGGGCGCCCCGGGGAGCTGTTTTTT
CDR3: CASSAGRPGELFF
size: few
V: TRBV2
J: TRBJ2-2
D: -

DNA: TGCGCCAGCAGCTTGCCAGGGGTGCACGAGCAGTACTTC
CDR3: CASSLPGVHEQYF
size: -
V: TRBV5-1
J: TRBJ2-7
D: -

DNA: TGTGCCAGCAGGGGGGACAGTCGAGGGTCACCCCTCCACTTT
CDR3: CASRGDSRGSPLHF
size: many
V: TRBV6-6
J: TRBJ1-6
D: TRBD1

DNA: TGCAGTGCTAGGGGAGGCGGTGAGCAGTTCTTC
CDR3: CSARGGGEQFF
size: few
V: TRBV20-1
J: TRBJ2-1
D: -